Given below is one T cell receptor beta chain in context. Its specificity is unknown. These data belong to a study of PD-1 blockade in classical Hodgkin lymphoma. Sequencing was performed with immunoSEQ multiplex PCR; in TCRdb, only in-frame clones are kept and a portion is missing. The data contain tens of thousands of clones, 88% of them singletons. Every single patient, without exception, relapsed after autologous stem cell transplantation, and brentuximab vedotin exposure varied. Whole-study results and caveats: There remain no defined causes for the repertoire differences, which possibly reflect disease activity or prior therapy. With CD4+ cells, TCR diversity rose significantly by C4D1, but not with CD8+ cells. Baseline TCR diversity was reportedly lower in newly diagnosed patients than in healthy donors. It was reported as lower still in relapsed/refractory patients.

This CDR3 is 15 amino acids long. Trimming cost V 5 bases and J 2 bases; bases outside gene matches: 9. In germline, CDR1 is SGHTA, CDR2 FQGNSA. The material sequenced was peripheral blood mononuclear cells (PBMCs), taken at baseline. The TCR sequence derives from a human donor with classical Hodgkin lymphoma. V gene TRBV7-2 combines with J gene TRBJ2-7; 7 bases align to TRBD1. The DNA of the CDR3 is TGTGCCAGCAGCACGACGGGGACAGTGACCTACGAGCAGTACTTC. This gives the protein CASSTTGTVTYEQYF.